This entry lists 29 T cell receptor beta chains sequenced from one sample in a study of T cells in Graves' hyperthyroidism and ophthalmopathy. Researchers took RNA transcripts and amplified the TCR beta CDR3 regions from them. With the HTBI primer set, the TCR CDR3 went through a first round of RT-PCR. One entry per CDR3 protein results from TCRdb running MiXCR on the multiplex PCR reads. The repertoire holds over 250,000 distinct CDR3 sequences, with 25% to 30% as singletons. The sample was blood. The receptor source for this set is a man aged 35 to 55 with Graves' hyperthyroidism that later progressed to Graves' ophthalmopathy.

This clonotype has a count of ten or more. The CDR3 protein is CAWSPGWDSSPGTF. The DNA for the CDR3 is TGTGCCTGGAGTCCCGGTTGGGACAGCTCCCCAGGCACCTTC. The chain carries TRBV30 and TRBJ1-2; 7 bases fit TRBD1. There are 14 residues in the CDR3. In germline, CDR1 is GTSNPN, CDR2 SVGIG (reference sequence). The V and J ends lost 2 bases and 13 bases, in that order; junction bases with no gene match: 16.

The chain recombines TRBV7-8 with TRBJ1-3, with D maybe TRBD1 (6 bases). Trimming removed 7 bases at V and 4 bases at J, with 23 bases between. The CDR3 covers 17 residues. Germline V gives CDR1 SGHVS, CDR2 FQNEAQ. The CDR3 DNA is TGTGCCAGCAAGTGGCCGGGACATCCCATCAGGGGAAACACCATATATTTT. The encoded protein is CASKWPGHPIRGNTIYF.

This clonotype was recorded many times. The J gene is TRBJ2-5, the V gene TRBV6-5; D is tentatively TRBD1 or TRBD2 (5 bases each). V lost 4 bases, J lost 5 bases, and 17 bases lay in between. The CDR3 sequence is 15 residues long. The V gene's germline CDR1 is MNHEY and CDR2 SVGAGI. CDR3 protein: CASSWGSGPGETQYF. In DNA form, the CDR3 reads TGTGCCAGCAGTTGGGGGAGTGGGCCCGGGGAGACCCAGTACTTC.

This clonotype was seen repeatedly, ten times or more. The chain has TRBV12-3 or TRBV12-4 and TRBJ2-7; perhaps TRBD2 as D (7 bases). This CDR3 is built from 14 residues. V was trimmed by 8 bases and J by 5 bases, leaving 19 bases between them. The chain's CDR3 is CASGSFGGGDEQYF. The CDR3 DNA reads TGTGCCAGCGGATCTTTTGGGGGGGGCGACGAGCAGTACTTC.

The table lists this clonotype with many counts. CDR3 loop: CATRATGELFF. The CDR3, as DNA: TGTGCCACCAGAGCCACCGGGGAGCTGTTTTTT. The V and J genes are TRBV10-3 and TRBJ2-2; D unclear. Germline lookup yields CDR1 ENHRY and CDR2 SYGVKD. V lost 10 bases to trimming and J lost 4 bases, with 7 bases between them. The CDR3 length is 11 residues.

Ten or more counts support this clonotype. This rearrangement joins TRBV5-6 to TRBJ2-7; 15 bases agree with TRBD2. The germline V gene has CDR1 SGHDT and CDR2 YYEEEE. The CDR3 is 18 amino acids. With V trimmed by 0 bases and J by 3 bases, 7 bases remained unmatched. The CDR3 DNA reads as TGTGCCAGCAGCTTGGAGGGACTAGCGGGAGGAGGCTTCTACGAGCAGTACTTC. Protein sequence: CASSLEGLAGGGFYEQYF.

This clonotype was seen at least ten times. This sequence joins TRBV6-1 and TRBJ1-5; D gene unclear. V was cut by 3 bases and J by 9 bases, with 15 bases left in between. This CDR3 comprises 14 residues. CDR1 and CDR2 from the germline V gene are MNHNS and SASEGT. Here the CDR3 reads CASSDRAPRGPQHF. CDR3 coding DNA: TGTGCCAGCAGTGACCGGGCTCCACGAGGGCCCCAGCATTTT.

In its sample, this clonotype was seen many times. This chain's CDR3 is CASSSGLSSSYEQYF. CDR3 nucleotide sequence: TGTGCCAGCAGTTCGGGACTAAGTAGTTCCTACGAGCAGTACTTC. The chain links TRBV6-2 or TRBV6-3 to TRBJ2-7; 7 bases fit TRBD2. CDR3 length equals 15 residues. The germline gives CDR1 MNHEY, CDR2 SVGEGT. The trim removed 4 bases at V and 1 base at J, leaving 7 bases unmatched.

This clonotype was seen many times. The chain combines TRBV19 with TRBJ1-2; TRBD1 might be the D (6 bases). The CDR3 sequence is 15 residues long. Trimming took off 6 bases at V and 4 bases at J, with 18 bases between the two ends. Germline V lookup: CDR1 LNHDA, CDR2 SQIVND (reference sequence). In DNA, the CDR3 is TGTGCCAGTAGACCAGCCGGGGACAAGGCCTATGGCTACACCTTC. It yields the protein CASRPAGDKAYGYTF.

This clonotype showed up many times. The rearrangement uses TRBV12-3 or TRBV12-4 and TRBJ1-6; the D is unclear. The V end lost 3 bases, the J end lost 10 bases, and 16 bases lay between the germline ends. This CDR3 contains 15 residues. DNA for the CDR3: TGTGCCAGCAGTTTTTTCGCCTCAAGTAGATCACCCCTCCACTTT. It encodes CASSFFASSRSPLHF.

This clonotype has a count of ten or more. The CDR3 DNA follows: TGTGCCTGGAGTGTAGACAGCAACACTGAAGCTTTCTTT. Amino acids: CAWSVDSNTEAFF. The chain uses TRBV30 and TRBJ1-1; D is perhaps TRBD1 (5 bases). The ends were cut back, 0 bases at V and 2 bases at J, with 7 bases in the middle. CDR3 length: 13 residues. Per germline, CDR1 GTSNPN and CDR2 SVGIG (reference sequence).

This clonotype was counted ten times or more. The chain combines TRBV5-1 with TRBJ1-2; 8 bases are shared with TRBD1. The CDR3 contains 15 residues. Germline V gene data show CDR1 as SGHRS and CDR2 as YFSETQ. With V trimmed by 4 bases and J by 3 bases, 8 bases remained unmatched. The CDR3 DNA is TGCGCCAGCAGCCTCGATGGACAGGGCTACTATGGCTACACCTTC. It encodes CASSLDGQGYYGYTF.

This clonotype was detected ten times or more. The chain couples TRBV18 to TRBJ2-5; possibly TRBD1 for D (5 bases). The V end lost 3 bases, the J end lost 5 bases, and 10 bases lay between the germline ends. CDR1 is KGHSH, CDR2 LQKENI, per germline. The CDR3 loop spans 13 amino acids. The CDR3 here is CASSPRVGETQYF. For the CDR3, the DNA is TGTGCCAGCTCACCCAGGGTTGGGGAGACCCAGTACTTC.

This clonotype has only a few counts. The rearrangement links TRBV19 to TRBJ2-5; D is ambiguous. The CDR3 extends over 14 amino acids. V was clipped by 3 bases and J by 3 bases, with 11 bases between them. CDR1 and CDR2 (germline): LNHDA, SQIVND (reference sequence). The CDR3 region is CASSILGIKETQYF. The CDR3 nucleotides read TGTGCCAGTAGTATCCTCGGTATAAAAGAGACCCAGTACTTC.

This clonotype was recorded at least ten times. V usage is TRBV12-3 or TRBV12-4 and J usage is TRBJ1-6, with D possibly matching TRBD1 (5 bases). V was pared by 6 bases and J by 15 bases, with 27 bases between. CDR3 length equals 16 residues. The DNA for the CDR3 is TGTGCCAGCAGGCCTAAGGGCTATCGGGGGATTGAGGTCCTCCACTTT. As protein: CASRPKGYRGIEVLHF.

The count of this clonotype is one. This rearrangement joins TRBV6-1 to TRBJ2-2; D assignment may be TRBD1 or TRBD2 (5 bases each). Germline assignment: CDR1 MNHNS and CDR2 SASEGT. The CDR3 consists of 15 residues. V was trimmed by 0 bases and J by 5 bases, leaving 10 bases between them. The CDR3: CASSEAREGTGELFF. The DNA for the CDR3 is TGTGCCAGCAGTGAAGCGCGCGAGGGGACCGGGGAGCTGTTTTTT.

The chain couples TRBV12-3 or TRBV12-4 to TRBJ2-2; TRBD2 matches 8 bases. The CDR3 extends over 15 amino acids. V dropped 5 bases and J dropped 4; count of bases not matched to a gene: 6. The CDR3 DNA follows: TGTGCCAGCAGTGTTAGCGGGGCAATCACCGGGGAGCTGTTTTTT. Translation gives CASSVSGAITGELFF.

There are many counts of this clonotype. The chain joins TRBV6-1 to TRBJ2-7; perhaps D is TRBD1 or TRBD2 (5 bases each). The CDR3 contains 16 residues. V was clipped by 6 bases and J by 2 bases, with 20 bases between them. CDR1 and CDR2 from the germline V gene are MNHNS and SASEGT. CDR3 DNA: TGTGCCAGCAGCCGAACCCCGGGACGTTCGACCTACGAGCAGTACTTC. Translated, it gives CASSRTPGRSTYEQYF.

This clonotype was counted many times. This chain uses TRBV5-1 with TRBJ2-5, with D tentatively TRBD2 (9 bases). V was clipped by 0 bases and J by 4 bases, with 22 bases between them. This CDR3 is built from 18 residues. The germline V gene has CDR1 SGHRS and CDR2 YFSETQ. This chain's CDR3 is CASSLDRGLAGAGETQYF. CDR3 nucleotide sequence: TGCGCCAGCAGCTTGGACAGGGGGTTAGCGGGAGCAGGAGAGACCCAGTACTTC. Combining the CDR3 with reference TRBV5-1 and TRBJ2-5 gives the whole variable domain KAGVTQTPRYLIKTRGQQVTLSCSPISGHRSVSWYQQTPGQGLQFLFEYFSETQRNKGNFPGRFSGRQFSNSRSEMNVSTLELGDSALYLCASSLDRGLAGAGETQYFGPGTRLLVL.

This clonotype showed up just a few times. The chain recombines TRBV2 with TRBJ2-6; D may be TRBD1 (5 bases). The CDR3 covers 16 residues. Germline values: CDR1 SNHLY, CDR2 FYNNEI. The ends were cut back, 6 bases at V and 1 base at J, with 13 bases in the middle. The CDR3 DNA sequence: TGTGCCAGCAGGCGAGACAGATTATCTGGGGCCAACGTCCTGACTTTC. Translating it yields CASRRDRLSGANVLTF.

This clonotype showed up just a few times. The V gene is TRBV7-2, the J gene TRBJ2-1; tentatively, D is TRBD1 or TRBD2 (5 bases each). Looked up from germline, CDR1 is SGHTA and CDR2 is FQGNSA. V lost 5 bases to trimming and J lost 9 bases, with 20 bases between them. This CDR3 comprises 15 residues. The chain's CDR3 is CASSLVMGTRGEQFF. The CDR3 nucleotides are TGTGCCAGCAGCCTAGTGATGGGGACCCGTGGTGAGCAGTTCTTC.

The table lists this clonotype with many counts. The chain joins TRBV6-6 to TRBJ1-1; D is unresolved. Deletions cut 7 bases from V and 3 bases from J, with 15 bases between. Germline values: CDR1 MNHNY, CDR2 SVGAGI (reference sequence). The CDR3 length is 14 residues. The CDR3 spells CASTLLDGYTEAFF. DNA for the CDR3: TGTGCCAGCACACTTCTGGACGGATACACTGAAGCTTTCTTT.

In its sample, this clonotype was seen a few times. Since a much larger clone is just one base distant, this may be a read error. The genes are TRBV5-1 and TRBJ1-5; tentatively, D is TRBD1 (5 bases). The CDR3 is made up of 14 amino acids. The germline CDR1 and CDR2 sequences are SGHRS and YFSETQ. The CDR3 spells CVSSLGQNNQPQHF. The CDR3 region has the DNA TGCGTCAGCAGCTTGGGGCAGAACAATCAGCCCCAGCATTTT.

The CDR3 DNA follows: TGCGCCAGCAGCCAACAGGGTTTCTTATATTTT. This encodes CASSQQGFLYF. The chain combines TRBV4-1 with TRBJ1-3; tentatively, D is TRBD1 (5 bases). Germline V gene lookup returns CDR1 MGHRA and CDR2 YSYEKL. The V end lost 2 bases, the J end lost 14 bases, and 10 bases lay between the germline ends. The CDR3 has 11 amino acids.

This clonotype was observed many times. This rearrangement joins TRBV15 to TRBJ1-1, with 7 bases fitting TRBD1. Trimming removed 2 bases from V and 1 base from J; junction bases left unmatched: 7. Looked up from germline, CDR1 is LNHNV and CDR2 is YYDKDF (reference sequence). The CDR3 is 16 amino acids. For the CDR3, the DNA is TGTGCCACCAGCAGAACCCCGGGACAGCGGAACACTGAAGCTTTCTTT. As protein: CATSRTPGQRNTEAFF.

The sample holds many counts of this clonotype. The rearrangement uses TRBV5-6 and TRBJ2-5; no firm D call. The length of the CDR3 is 14 residues. V shed 2 bases and J shed 5 bases, with 13 bases lying between them. Looked up from germline, CDR1 is SGHDT and CDR2 is YYEEEE. The CDR3 region has the DNA TGTGCCAGCAGCTTAGCCGAAACAAGGGAGACCCAGTACTTC. Protein product: CASSLAETRETQYF.

This clonotype was recorded many times. The rearrangement joins TRBV24-1 to TRBJ2-5, with TRBD2 matching 16 bases. This CDR3 is built from 18 residues. V shed 4 bases, J shed 1 base, and the junction held 5 bases outside the gene matches. Per germline, CDR1 KGHDR and CDR2 SFDVKD. The CDR3 coding sequence is TGTGCCACCAGTGACCGCGGGACTAGCGGGAGGGTCCAAGAGACCCAGTACTTC. Protein: CATSDRGTSGRVQETQYF.

This clonotype has ten or more counts. This sequence joins TRBV6-5 and TRBJ1-1, with 10 nucleotides matching TRBD1. This CDR3 is built from 16 residues. J was trimmed by 7 bases and V by 8 bases; bases with no gene match: 16. Germline CDR1 reads MNHEY; CDR2 reads SVGAGI. CDR3 residues: CASRTRDRGSSDEAFF. The CDR3 DNA is TGTGCCAGCCGGACCCGGGACAGGGGTTCTTCGGATGAAGCTTTCTTT.

This clonotype was detected ten times or more. The CDR3 nucleotides read TGCGCCAGCAGCATACCGGGACAGGGAATACGCGAGCAGTACTTC. As protein: CASSIPGQGIREQYF. V gene TRBV5-1 combines with J gene TRBJ2-7; TRBD1 matches 9 bases. Trimming cost V 4 bases and J 6 bases; bases outside gene matches: 11. Germline CDR1 reads SGHRS; CDR2 reads YFSETQ. The CDR3 totals 15 residues.